This T cell receptor (beta chain) was identified during a study of read filtering for tumor transcriptome and immune sequencing. From around 0.4 ug of RNA, a library with molecular barcoded alpha/delta and beta/gamma adaptors was made. TCRdb fed the reads into MiXCR, producing one record per CDR3 protein. The sample gives roughly 67,000 distinct CDR3 sequences, roughly 20% of which show up once; about a tenth is in the top ten. The study's findings and limits: Dropping single-read clonotypes raised IR-seq and RNA-seq shared-clonotype correlation.

V shed 6 bases and J 3 bases; nucleotides not matched to a gene: 3. CDR1 LNHDA and CDR2 SQIVND come from the germline V gene (reference sequence). This CDR3 has 13 residues. This clonotype was observed at least ten times. Its antigen is undetermined. Sampling of bone marrow took place during active disease in every patient. Sequencing used a population of CD138-negative cells sorted from bone marrow. This sequence joins TRBV19 and TRBJ2-7, with 9 bases that match TRBD1. The sequence was collected from a donor at least 40 years old with multiple myeloma. The CDR3: CASRGQGIYEQYF. The CDR3 DNA is TGTGCCAGTAGGGGACAGGGAATCTACGAGCAGTACTTC.